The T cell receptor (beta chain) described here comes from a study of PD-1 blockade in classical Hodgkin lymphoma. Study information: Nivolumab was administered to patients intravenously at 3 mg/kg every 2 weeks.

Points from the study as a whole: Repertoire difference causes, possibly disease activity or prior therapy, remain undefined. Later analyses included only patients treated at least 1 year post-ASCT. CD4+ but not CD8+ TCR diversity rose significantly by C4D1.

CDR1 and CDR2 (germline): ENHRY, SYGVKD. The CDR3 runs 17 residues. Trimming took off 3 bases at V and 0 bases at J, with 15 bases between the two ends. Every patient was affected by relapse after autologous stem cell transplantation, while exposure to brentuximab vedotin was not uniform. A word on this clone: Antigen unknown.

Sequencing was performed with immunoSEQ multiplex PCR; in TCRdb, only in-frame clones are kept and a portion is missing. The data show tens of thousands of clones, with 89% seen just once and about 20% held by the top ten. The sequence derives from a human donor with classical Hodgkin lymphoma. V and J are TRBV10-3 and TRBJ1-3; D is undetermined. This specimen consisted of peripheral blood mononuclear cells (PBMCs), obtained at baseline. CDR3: CAISEGRSVFSGNTIYF. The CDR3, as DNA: TGTGCCATCAGTGAAGGCCGCAGTGTTTTCTCTGGAAACACCATATATTTT.